This TCR beta chain is from a study of blood T cells in healthy people across ages. The study isolated at least 6 million PBMCs from each sample. For the second PCR, which ran for roughly 7 to 11 cycles, a sample-barcoded 5' primer and a J-beta primer mix were used. One entry per CDR3 protein, called by TCRdb with MiXCR from the 5' RACE reads. Here the sample spans approximately 940,000 distinct CDR3 sequences, 45% to 50% being singletons. General study findings and limits: TCR beta diversity correlated strongly with naive T cell percentage.

This CDR3 region has 16 residues. Trimming shortened V by 0 bases and J by 1 base, and 11 bases separated the two germline ends. Germline assignment: CDR1 MNHEY and CDR2 SVGAGI. Concerning this clonotype: No antigen is known for it.

The V and J genes are TRBV6-5 and TRBJ2-3; D is perhaps TRBD2 (6 bases). The sequence was collected from a man younger than 40 in good health. Sequencing was done on a sample of blood. Here the CDR3 reads CASSYSLGLRTDTQYF. The CDR3 bases are TGTGCCAGCAGTTACTCCTTGGGACTCCGCACAGATACGCAGTATTTT.